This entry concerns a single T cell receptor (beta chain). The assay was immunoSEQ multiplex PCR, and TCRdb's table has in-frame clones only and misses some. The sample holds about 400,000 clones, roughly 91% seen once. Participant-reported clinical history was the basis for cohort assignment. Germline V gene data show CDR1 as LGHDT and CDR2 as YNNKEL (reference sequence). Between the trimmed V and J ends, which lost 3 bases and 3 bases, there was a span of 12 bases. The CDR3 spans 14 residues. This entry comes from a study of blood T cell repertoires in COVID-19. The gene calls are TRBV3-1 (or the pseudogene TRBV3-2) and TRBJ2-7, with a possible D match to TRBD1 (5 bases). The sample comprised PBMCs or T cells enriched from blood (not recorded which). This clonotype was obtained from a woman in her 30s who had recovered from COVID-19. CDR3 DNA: TGTGCCAGCAGCCATGGCAGGGCCGGCTACGAGCAGTACTTC. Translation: CASSHGRAGYEQYF.